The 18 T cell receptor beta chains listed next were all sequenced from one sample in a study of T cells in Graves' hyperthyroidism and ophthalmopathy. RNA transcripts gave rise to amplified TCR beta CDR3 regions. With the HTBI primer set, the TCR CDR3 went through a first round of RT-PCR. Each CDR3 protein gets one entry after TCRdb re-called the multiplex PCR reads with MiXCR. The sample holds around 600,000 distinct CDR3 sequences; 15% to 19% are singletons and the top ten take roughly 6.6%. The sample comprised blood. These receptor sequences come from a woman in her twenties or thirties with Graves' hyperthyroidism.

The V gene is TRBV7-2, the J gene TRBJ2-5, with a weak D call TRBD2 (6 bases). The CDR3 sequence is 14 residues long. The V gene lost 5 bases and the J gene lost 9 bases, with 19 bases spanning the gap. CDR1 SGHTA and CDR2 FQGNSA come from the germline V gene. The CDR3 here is CASSARETREAQYF. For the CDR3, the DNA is TGTGCCAGCAGCGCCAGGGAGACAAGGGAGGCCCAGTACTTC.

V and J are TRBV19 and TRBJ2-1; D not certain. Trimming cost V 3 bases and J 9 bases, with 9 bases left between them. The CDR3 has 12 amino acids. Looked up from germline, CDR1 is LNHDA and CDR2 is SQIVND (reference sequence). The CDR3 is CASSIVGSEQFF. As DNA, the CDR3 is TGTGCCAGTAGTATTGTCGGCTCTGAGCAGTTCTTC.

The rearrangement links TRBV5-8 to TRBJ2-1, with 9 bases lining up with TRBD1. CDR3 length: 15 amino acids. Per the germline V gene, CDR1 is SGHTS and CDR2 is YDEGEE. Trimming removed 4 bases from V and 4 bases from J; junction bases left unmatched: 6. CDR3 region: CASSATGGEYNEQFF. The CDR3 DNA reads TGTGCCAGCAGCGCGACAGGGGGTGAATACAATGAGCAGTTCTTC. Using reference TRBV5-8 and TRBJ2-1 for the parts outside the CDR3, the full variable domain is EAGVTQSPTHLIKTRGQQATLRCSPISGHTSVYWYQQALGLGLQFLLWYDEGEERNRGNFPPRFSGRQFPNYSSELNVNALELEDSALYLCASSATGGEYNEQFFGPGTRLTVL.

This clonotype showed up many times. The CDR3 reads CASSLGGAGSPNTEAFF. The CDR3 DNA is TGTGCCAGCAGCTTGGGGGGGGCAGGATCCCCGAACACTGAAGCTTTCTTT. The genes are TRBV5-5 and TRBJ1-1, with D possibly being TRBD1 (6 bases). Per germline, CDR1 SGHKS and CDR2 YYEKEE (reference sequence). The CDR3 spans 17 residues. Trimming stripped 0 bases from V and 1 base from J, with 16 bases between.

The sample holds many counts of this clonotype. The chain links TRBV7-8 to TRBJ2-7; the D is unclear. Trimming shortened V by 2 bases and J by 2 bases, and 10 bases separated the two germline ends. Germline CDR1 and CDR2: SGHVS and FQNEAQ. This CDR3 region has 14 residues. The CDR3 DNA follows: TGTGCCAGCAGCTTACCGGGTTCAGCCTACGAGCAGTACTTC. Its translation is CASSLPGSAYEQYF.

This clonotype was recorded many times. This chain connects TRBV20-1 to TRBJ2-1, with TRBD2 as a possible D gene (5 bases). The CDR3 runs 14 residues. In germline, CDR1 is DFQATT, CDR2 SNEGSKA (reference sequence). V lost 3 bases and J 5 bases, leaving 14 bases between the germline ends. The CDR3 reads CSARSSLADNEQFF. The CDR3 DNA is TGCAGTGCTAGGTCGAGCCTAGCCGACAATGAGCAGTTCTTC.

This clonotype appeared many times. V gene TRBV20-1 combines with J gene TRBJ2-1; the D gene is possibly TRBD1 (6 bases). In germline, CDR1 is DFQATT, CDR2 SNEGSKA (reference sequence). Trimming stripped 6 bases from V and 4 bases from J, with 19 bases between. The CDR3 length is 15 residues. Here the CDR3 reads CSAFIPGGIYNEQFF. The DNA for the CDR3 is TGCAGTGCCTTTATCCCTGGGGGCATATACAATGAGCAGTTCTTC.

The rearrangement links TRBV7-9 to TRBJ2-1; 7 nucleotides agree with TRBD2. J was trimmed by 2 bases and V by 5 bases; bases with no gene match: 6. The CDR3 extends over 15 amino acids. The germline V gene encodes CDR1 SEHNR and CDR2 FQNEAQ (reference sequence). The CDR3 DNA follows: TGTGCCAGCAGCGGTGCGGGAGCCCCCTACAATGAGCAGTTCTTC. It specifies CASSGAGAPYNEQFF.

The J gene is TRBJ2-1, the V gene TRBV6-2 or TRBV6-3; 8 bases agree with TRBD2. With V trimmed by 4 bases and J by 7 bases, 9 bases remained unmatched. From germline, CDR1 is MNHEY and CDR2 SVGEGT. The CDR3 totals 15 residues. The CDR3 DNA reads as TGTGCCAGCAGTTTCTTAGCGGGGCAGCTTAATGAGCAGTTCTTC. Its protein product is CASSFLAGQLNEQFF.

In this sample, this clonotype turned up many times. The CDR3 loop reads CASSYLGLALTGELFF. CDR3 coding DNA: TGTGCCAGCAGTTACCTGGGACTAGCGTTAACCGGGGAGCTGTTTTTT. This chain links TRBV6-5 with TRBJ2-2; 10 positions match TRBD2. Trimming cost V 2 bases and J 5 bases; bases outside gene matches: 5. This CDR3 has 16 residues. Germline V gene sequence: CDR1 MNHEY, CDR2 SVGAGI.

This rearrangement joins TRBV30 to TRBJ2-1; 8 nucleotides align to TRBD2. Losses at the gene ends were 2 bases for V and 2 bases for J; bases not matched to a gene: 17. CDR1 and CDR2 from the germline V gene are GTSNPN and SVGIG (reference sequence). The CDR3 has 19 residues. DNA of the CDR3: TGTGCCTGGAGTTTTCCAGGGTGGGGGCGGGAGGCAACCTACAATGAGCAGTTCTTC. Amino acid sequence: CAWSFPGWGREATYNEQFF. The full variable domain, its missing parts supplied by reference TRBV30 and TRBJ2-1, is SQTIHQWPATLVQPVGSPLSLECTVEGTSNPNLYWYRQAAGRGLQLLFYSVGIGQISSEVPQNLSASRPQDRQFILSSKKLLLSDSGFYLCAWSFPGWGREATYNEQFFGPGTRLTVL.

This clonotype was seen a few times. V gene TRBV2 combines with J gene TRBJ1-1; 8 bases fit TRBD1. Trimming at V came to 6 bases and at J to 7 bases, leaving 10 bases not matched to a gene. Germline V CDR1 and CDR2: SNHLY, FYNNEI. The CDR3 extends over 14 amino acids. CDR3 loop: CASRLQGVANEAFF. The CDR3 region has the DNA TGTGCCAGCAGGCTACAGGGGGTGGCTAATGAAGCTTTCTTT.

CDR3 coding DNA: TGTGCCATCAGTGTCGGGGACCGGTCGGGGAAAAACATTCAGTACTTC. It encodes CAISVGDRSGKNIQYF. This sequence joins TRBV10-3 and TRBJ2-4; D possibly uses TRBD1 or TRBD2 (5 bases each). CDR1 is ENHRY, CDR2 SYGVKD, per germline. This CDR3 region has 16 residues. Trimming left V 4 bases short and J 4 bases short, with 17 bases between.

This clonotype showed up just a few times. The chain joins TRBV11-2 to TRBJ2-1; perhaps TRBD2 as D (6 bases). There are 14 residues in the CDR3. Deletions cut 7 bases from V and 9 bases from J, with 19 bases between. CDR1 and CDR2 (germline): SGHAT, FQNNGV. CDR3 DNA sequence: TGTGCCAGCAACCTGGGAGGCTCCGGCAGTGAGCAGTTCTTC. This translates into CASNLGGSGSEQFF.

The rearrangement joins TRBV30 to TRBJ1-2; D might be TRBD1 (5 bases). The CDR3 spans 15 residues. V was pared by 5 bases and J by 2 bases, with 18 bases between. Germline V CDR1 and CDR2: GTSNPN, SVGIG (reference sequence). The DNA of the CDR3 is TGTGCCTGGGTTGCTAGTCGGGACCCGAACTATGGCTACACCTTC. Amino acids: CAWVASRDPNYGYTF.

The CDR3 reads CAISEGQGAFGYTF. For the CDR3, the DNA is TGTGCCATCAGTGAGGGCCAGGGGGCTTTTGGCTACACCTTC. The chain joins TRBV10-3 to TRBJ1-2, with 8 bases aligning to TRBD1. With V trimmed by 2 bases and J by 7 bases, 6 bases remained unmatched. Germline CDR1 ENHRY, CDR2 SYGVKD. This CDR3 spans 14 amino acids.

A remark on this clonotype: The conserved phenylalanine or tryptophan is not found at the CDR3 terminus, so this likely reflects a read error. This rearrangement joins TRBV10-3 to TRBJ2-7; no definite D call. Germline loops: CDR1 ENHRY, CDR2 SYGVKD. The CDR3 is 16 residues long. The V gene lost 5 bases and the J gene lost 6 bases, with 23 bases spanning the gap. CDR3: CAISKAKIQTPGEQYL. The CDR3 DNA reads TGTGCCATCAGTAAGGCCAAAATTCAGACGCCGGGCGAGCAGTACCTC.

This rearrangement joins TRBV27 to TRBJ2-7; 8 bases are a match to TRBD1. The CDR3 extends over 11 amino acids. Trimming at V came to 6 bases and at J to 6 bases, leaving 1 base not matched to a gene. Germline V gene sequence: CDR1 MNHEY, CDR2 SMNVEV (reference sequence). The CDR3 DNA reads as TGTGCCAGCAGCACAGGGGGCGAGCAGTACTTC. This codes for CASSTGGEQYF.